Here is one T cell receptor beta chain with its context. The record originates from a study of blood T cell repertoires in COVID-19. Study information: Samples of COVID-19 (acute and convalescent) were obtained from the United States, Italy and Spain. Sample material is recorded as cDNA or gDNA derived from T cells, B-cell-depleted T cells, or PBMCs.

V was clipped by 6 bases and J by 4 bases, with 12 bases between them. Germline assignment: CDR1 LNHDA and CDR2 SQIVND (reference sequence). This CDR3 spans 13 amino acids. In the source study's methods: Reference gene primer amplification yielded estimated nucleated cell counts. Clones were read by immunoSEQ multiplex PCR, and TCRdb kept only the in-frame ones, dropping some. The D gene and trimming were derived from the DNA, and the V and J assignments and clone size from that table. The table has under 500,000 clones, approximately 90% seen once. Sequencing used peripheral blood. The origin of this receptor is a woman between 25 and 40 years old with acute or convalescent COVID-19. This chain links TRBV19 with TRBJ1-2; TRBD1 might be the D (5 bases). CDR3 loop: CASSPGIGYGYTF. CDR3 coding DNA: TGTGCCAGTAGCCCAGGGATAGGCTATGGCTACACCTTC.